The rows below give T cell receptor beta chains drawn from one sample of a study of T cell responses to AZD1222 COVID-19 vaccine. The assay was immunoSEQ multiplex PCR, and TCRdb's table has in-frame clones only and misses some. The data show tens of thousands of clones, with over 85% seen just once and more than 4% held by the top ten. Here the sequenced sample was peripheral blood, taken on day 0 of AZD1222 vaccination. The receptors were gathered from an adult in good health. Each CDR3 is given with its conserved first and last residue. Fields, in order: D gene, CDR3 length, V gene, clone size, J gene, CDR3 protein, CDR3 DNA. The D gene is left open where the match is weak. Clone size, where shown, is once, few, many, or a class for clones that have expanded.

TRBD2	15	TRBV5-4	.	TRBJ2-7	CASSLTAAGDYEQYF	TGTGCCAGCAGCTTGACGGCGGCGGGAGACTACGAGCAGTACTTC
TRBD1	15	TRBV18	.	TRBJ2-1	CASSVSGTEYNEQFF	TGTGCCAGCTCAGTCTCCGGGACAGAATACAATGAGCAGTTCTTC
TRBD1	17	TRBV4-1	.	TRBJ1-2	CASSQSGSRGRNYGYTF	TGCGCCAGCAGCCAATCCGGGAGCAGGGGGCGGAACTATGGCTACACCTTC
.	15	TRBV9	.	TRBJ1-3	CASSPRHGPGNTIYF	TGTGCCAGCAGCCCTAGGCACGGCCCTGGAAACACCATATATTTT
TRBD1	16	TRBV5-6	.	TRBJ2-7	CASSSGRDRGSYEQYF	TGTGCCAGCAGCTCCGGCCGGGACAGGGGGTCCTACGAGCAGTACTTC
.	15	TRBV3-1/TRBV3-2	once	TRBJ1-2	CASSQDQFRGSGYTF	TGTGCCAGCAGCCAAGATCAGTTCAGGGGTAGCGGCTACACCTTC
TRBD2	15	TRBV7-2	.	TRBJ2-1	CASSTLGLAVLGQFF	TGTGCCAGCAGCACCCTAGGGCTAGCGGTCTTGGGGCAGTTCTTC
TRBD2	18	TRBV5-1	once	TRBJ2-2	CASIATSGGASNTGELFF	TGCGCCAGCATCGCGACTAGCGGGGGGGCCTCGAACACCGGGGAGCTGTTTTTT
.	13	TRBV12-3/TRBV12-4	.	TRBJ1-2	CASSFSGIDGYTF	TGTGCCAGCAGTTTCAGCGGAATAGATGGCTACACCTTC
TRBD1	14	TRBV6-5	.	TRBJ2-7	CASSRQGMVSEQYF	TGTGCCAGCAGTAGACAGGGGATGGTTAGCGAGCAGTACTTC
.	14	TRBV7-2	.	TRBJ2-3	CASSLALRTDTQYF	TGTGCCAGCAGCTTAGCGCTGAGGACAGATACGCAGTATTTT
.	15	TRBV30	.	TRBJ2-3	CASTPRSAYTDTQYF	TGTGCCTCCACCCCACGGAGCGCATACACAGATACGCAGTATTTT
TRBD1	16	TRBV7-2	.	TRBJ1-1	CASSLVSRTGGTEAFF	TGTGCCAGCAGCTTAGTCTCCCGGACAGGGGGCACTGAAGCTTTCTTT
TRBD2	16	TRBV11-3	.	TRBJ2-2	CASSFRLAGDTGELFF	TGTGCCAGCAGCTTCAGACTAGCGGGAGACACCGGGGAGCTGTTTTTT
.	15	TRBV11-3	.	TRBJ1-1	CASSLEDGLNTEAFF	TGTGCCAGCAGCTTAGAGGACGGCTTGAACACTGAAGCTTTCTTT
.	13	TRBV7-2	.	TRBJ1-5	CASSGGLSQPQHF	TGTGCCAGCAGCGGCGGGCTGTCACAGCCCCAGCATTTT
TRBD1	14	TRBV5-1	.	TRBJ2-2	CASSRQGFTGELFF	TGCGCCAGCAGCAGACAGGGCTTCACCGGGGAGCTGTTTTTT
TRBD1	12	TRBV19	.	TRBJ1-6	CATRKGASPLHF	TGTGCCACCCGAAAGGGGGCTTCACCCCTCCACTTT
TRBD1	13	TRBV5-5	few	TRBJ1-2	CASSPTGGRGYTF	TGTGCCAGCAGCCCGACAGGGGGCCGGGGCTACACCTTC
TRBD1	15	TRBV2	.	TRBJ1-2	CASSADRGLIYGYTF	TGTGCCAGCAGTGCTGACAGGGGGCTAATCTATGGCTACACCTTC
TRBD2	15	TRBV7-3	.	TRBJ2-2	CASSRLAGGHGELFF	TGTGCCAGCAGCAGACTAGCGGGAGGGCACGGGGAGCTGTTTTTT
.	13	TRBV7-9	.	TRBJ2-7	CASSYNTRYEQYF	TGTGCCAGCAGCTACAACACCCGCTACGAGCAGTACTTC
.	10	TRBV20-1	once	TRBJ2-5	CSAPQETQYF	TGCAGTGCTCCTCAAGAGACCCAGTACTTC
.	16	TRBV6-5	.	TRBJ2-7	CASSYRRGLNTYEQYF	TGTGCCAGCAGTTACCGGAGGGGATTGAACACCTACGAGCAGTACTTC
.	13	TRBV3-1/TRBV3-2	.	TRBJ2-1	CASSRAQGWEQFF	TGTGCCAGCAGCCGCGCACAGGGATGGGAGCAGTTCTTC
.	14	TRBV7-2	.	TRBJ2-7	CASSLGATAYEQYF	TGTGCCAGCAGCTTAGGAGCTACTGCCTACGAGCAGTACTTC
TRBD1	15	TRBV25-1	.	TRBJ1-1	CASSGGTDPWAEAFF	TGTGCCAGCAGTGGTGGGACAGACCCTTGGGCTGAAGCTTTCTTT
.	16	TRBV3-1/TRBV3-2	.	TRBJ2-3	CASSQTRRTYTDTQYF	TGTGCCAGCAGCCAAACGCGTAGGACCTATACAGATACGCAGTATTTT
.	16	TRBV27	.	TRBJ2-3	CASSSIRDGGTDTQYF	TGTGCCAGCAGCTCCATCCGGGACGGGGGCACAGATACGCAGTATTTT
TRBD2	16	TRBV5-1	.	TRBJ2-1	CASSLGASGSLDEQFF	TGCGCCAGCAGCTTGGGGGCTAGCGGGAGTTTAGATGAGCAGTTCTTC
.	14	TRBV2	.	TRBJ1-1	CASSDGLWNAEAFF	TGTGCCAGCAGTGACGGTCTGTGGAACGCTGAAGCTTTCTTT
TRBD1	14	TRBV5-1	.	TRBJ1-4	CASSSGQGAEKLFF	TGCGCCAGCAGCTCGGGACAGGGGGCTGAAAAACTGTTTTTT
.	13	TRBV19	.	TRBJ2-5	CASSRKAEETQYF	TGTGCCAGTAGTAGAAAAGCGGAAGAGACCCAGTACTTC
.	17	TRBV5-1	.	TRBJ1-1	CASSPTGGGAGWAEAFF	TGCGCCAGCAGCCCAACAGGAGGAGGGGCTGGTTGGGCTGAAGCTTTCTTT
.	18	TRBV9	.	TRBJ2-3	CASSVDQRGTVEADTQYF	TGTGCCAGCAGCGTGGACCAGCGGGGGACAGTTGAGGCAGATACGCAGTATTTT
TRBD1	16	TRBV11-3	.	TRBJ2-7	CASSPWPGQNSYEQYF	TGTGCCAGCAGCCCTTGGCCGGGACAGAACTCCTACGAGCAGTACTTC
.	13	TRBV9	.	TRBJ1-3	CASSVAAGNTIYF	TGTGCCAGCAGCGTAGCGGCCGGAAACACCATATATTTT
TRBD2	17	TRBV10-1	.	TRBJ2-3	CASRLAGLNTCTDTQYF	TGCGCCAGCAGACTAGCGGGACTCAATACTTGCACAGATACGCAGTATTTT